This is a list of T cell receptor beta chains from one sample in a study of CD8+CD57+ T cells in acquired aplastic anemia. TCRdb called the reads again in MiXCR, with one record for every CDR3 protein. The profile shows fewer than 200,000 distinct CDR3 sequences, 48% of them singletons. Sequenced material: sorted CD4+, CD8+, or CD8+CD57+ T cells (not recorded which) from PBMCs. These TCRs come from a human donor with aplastic anemia. Each CDR3 is given with its conserved first and last residue. The order of the fields is V gene, J gene, D gene, clone size, CDR3 protein, CDR3 DNA. The D gene is left open where the match is weak. Clone size, where shown, is once, few, many, or a class for clones that have expanded.

TRBV5-5,TRBJ1-1,.,.,CASTPGNRVSGEAFF,TGTGCCAGCACCCCGGGGAATCGGGTCTCGGGTGAAGCTTTCTTT
TRBV2,TRBJ2-5,TRBD1,.,CASSDRDRDQPQYF,TGTGCCAGCAGCGACCGGGACAGGGATCAGCCCCAGTACTTC
TRBV7-7,TRBJ2-1,.,.,CASSLGKYNEQFF,TGTGCCAGCAGCTTAGGGAAGTACAATGAGCAGTTCTTC
TRBV20-1,TRBJ1-1,.,.,CSAQDGRVNTEAFF,TGCAGTGCTCAAGATGGTAGAGTAAACACTGAAGCTTTCTTT
TRBV19,TRBJ1-5,.,many,CASSMEGGGRQPQHF,TGTGCCAGTAGTATGGAGGGCGGAGGCAGGCAGCCCCAGCATTTT
TRBV19,TRBJ2-7,TRBD1,.,CASSIVGQGMNEQYF,TGTGCCAGTAGTATAGTAGGACAGGGGATGAACGAGCAGTACTTC
TRBV2,TRBJ1-2,.,many,CASSEAGRGYGYTF,TGTGCCAGCAGTGAAGCGGGTAGGGGCTATGGCTACACCTTC
TRBV20-1,TRBJ1-1,.,.,CSSGATNTEAFF,TGCAGCTCTGGGGCGACGAACACTGAAGCTTTCTTT
TRBV5-1,TRBJ1-6,TRBD1,many,CASSTGQGVNSPLHF,TGCGCCAGCAGCACGGGACAGGGGGTCAATTCACCCCTCCACTTT
TRBV5-5,TRBJ2-7,TRBD2,many,CASSDRRGGWSYEQYF,TGTGCCAGCAGCGACCGTCGCGGGGGATGGTCCTACGAGCAGTACTTC
TRBV6-1,TRBJ1-6,.,few,CASLERGRGSYNSPLHF,TGTGCCAGCCTAGAGAGGGGGAGGGGCTCCTATAATTCACCCCTCCACTTT